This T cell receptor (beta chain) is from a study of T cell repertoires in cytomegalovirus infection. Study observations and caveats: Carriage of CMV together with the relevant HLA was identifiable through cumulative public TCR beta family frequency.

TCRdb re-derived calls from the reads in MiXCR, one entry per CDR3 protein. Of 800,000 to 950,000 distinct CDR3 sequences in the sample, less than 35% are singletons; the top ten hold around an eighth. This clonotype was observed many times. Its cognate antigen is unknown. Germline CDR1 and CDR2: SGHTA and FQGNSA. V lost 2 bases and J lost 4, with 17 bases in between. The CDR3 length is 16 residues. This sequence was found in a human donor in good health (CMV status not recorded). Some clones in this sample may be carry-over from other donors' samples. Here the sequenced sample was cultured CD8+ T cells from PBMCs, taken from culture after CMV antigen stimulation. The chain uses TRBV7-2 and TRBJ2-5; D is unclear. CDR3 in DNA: TGTGCCAGCAGCTTATGGCGCGGAAGCCATGGAGAGACCCAGTACTTC. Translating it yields CASSLWRGSHGETQYF.